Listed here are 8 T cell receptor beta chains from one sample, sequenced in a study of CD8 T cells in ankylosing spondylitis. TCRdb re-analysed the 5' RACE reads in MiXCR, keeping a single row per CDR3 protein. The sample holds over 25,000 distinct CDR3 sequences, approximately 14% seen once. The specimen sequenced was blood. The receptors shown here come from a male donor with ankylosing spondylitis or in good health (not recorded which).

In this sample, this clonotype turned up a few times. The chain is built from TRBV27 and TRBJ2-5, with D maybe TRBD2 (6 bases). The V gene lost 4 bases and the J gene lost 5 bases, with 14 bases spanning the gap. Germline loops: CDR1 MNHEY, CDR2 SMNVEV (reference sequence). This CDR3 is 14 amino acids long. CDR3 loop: CASSSGVFLETQYF. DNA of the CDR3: TGTGCCAGCAGTTCGGGGGTTTTCTTGGAGACCCAGTACTTC.

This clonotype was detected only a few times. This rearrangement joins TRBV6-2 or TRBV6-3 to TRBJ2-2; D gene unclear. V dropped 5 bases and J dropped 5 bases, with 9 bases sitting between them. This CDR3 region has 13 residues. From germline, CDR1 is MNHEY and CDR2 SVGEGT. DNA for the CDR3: TGTGCCAGCAGTGCCCTCGGGACCGGGGAGCTGTTTTTT. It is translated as CASSALGTGELFF.

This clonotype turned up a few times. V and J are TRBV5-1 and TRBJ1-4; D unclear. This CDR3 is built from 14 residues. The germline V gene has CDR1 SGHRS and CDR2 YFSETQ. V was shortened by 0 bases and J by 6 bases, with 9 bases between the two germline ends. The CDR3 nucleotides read TGCGCCAGCAGCTTGGTGGCTAACGATGAAAAACTGTTTTTT. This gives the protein CASSLVANDEKLFF.

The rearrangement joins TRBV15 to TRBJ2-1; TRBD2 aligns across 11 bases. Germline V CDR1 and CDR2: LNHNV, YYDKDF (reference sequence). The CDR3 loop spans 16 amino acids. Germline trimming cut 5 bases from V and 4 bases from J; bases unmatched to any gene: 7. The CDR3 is CATSEGTSGDYNEQFF. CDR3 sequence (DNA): TGTGCCACCAGCGAAGGGACTAGCGGAGATTACAATGAGCAGTTCTTC.

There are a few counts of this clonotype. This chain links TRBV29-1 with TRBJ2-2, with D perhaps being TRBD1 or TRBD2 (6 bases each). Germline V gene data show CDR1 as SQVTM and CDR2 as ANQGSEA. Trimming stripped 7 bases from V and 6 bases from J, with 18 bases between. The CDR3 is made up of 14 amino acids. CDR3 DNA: TGCAGCGCCAGGCCCGGGGGCGCCGCCGGGGAGCTGTTTTTT. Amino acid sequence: CSARPGGAAGELFF.

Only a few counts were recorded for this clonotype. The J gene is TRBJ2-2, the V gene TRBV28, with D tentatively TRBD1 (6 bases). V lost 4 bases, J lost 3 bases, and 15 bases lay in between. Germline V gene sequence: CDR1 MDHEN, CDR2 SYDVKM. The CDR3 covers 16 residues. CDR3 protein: CASSSYYREYTGELFF. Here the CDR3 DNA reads TGTGCCAGCAGTTCGTACTACAGGGAATACACCGGGGAGCTGTTTTTT.

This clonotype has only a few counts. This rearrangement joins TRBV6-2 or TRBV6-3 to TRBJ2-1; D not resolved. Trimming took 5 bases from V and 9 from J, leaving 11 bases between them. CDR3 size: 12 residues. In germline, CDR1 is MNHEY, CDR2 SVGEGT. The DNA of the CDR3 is TGTGCCAGCAGTACCGGGTTCGTTGAGCAGTTCTTC. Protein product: CASSTGFVEQFF.

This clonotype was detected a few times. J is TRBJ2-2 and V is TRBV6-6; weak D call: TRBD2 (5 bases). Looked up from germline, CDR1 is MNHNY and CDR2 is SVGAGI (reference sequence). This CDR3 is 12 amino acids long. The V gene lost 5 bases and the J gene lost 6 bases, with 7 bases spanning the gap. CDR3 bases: TGTGCCAGCAGTACTAGACCCGGGGAGCTGTTTTTT. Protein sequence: CASSTRPGELFF.